This TCR beta chain was captured by sequencing in a study of T cells in women clearing cervical HPV infection (dated by TCRdb to 2017 to 2018). With regard to the full study: The cases were 25 women with histologically confirmed HPV16-related CIN3 or worse, and 2 of these cases were invasive cancers. Among cases, blood sampling came a median of roughly 150 days after lesion detection, with an interquartile range of roughly 80 to 220 days. Five blinded duplicates per group were added as quality controls, giving around 60 samples: around 50 participants and some 10 replicates. Cases and controls were matched on age within five years and on year of sample collection. HLA typing was available for only a few women, so HLA type could not be excluded as a confounder. This exploratory proof-of-principle case-control study, nested within the Guanacaste HPV Natural History Study in Costa Rica, compared TCR repertoires among women with different cervical HPV16 outcomes. In the parent cohort, around 10,000 women aged 18 or older were enrolled in Guanacaste, Costa Rica, during about 1992 to 1994 and then followed for six to eight years. Controls were some 26 women whose single incident HPV16 infection cleared within 12 months without precancer or cancer developing. Cases had a median age of roughly 30 years compared with 38 for controls, and baseline characteristics showed no significant differences between the groups. Blood from cases was drawn at the visit where the lesion was first identified, while blood from controls was drawn once the infection was no longer detected.

Every participant had a single incident cervical HPV16 infection, and prevalent HPV16 infections were excluded. Cervical HPV DNA was detected with MY09/MY11 PCR, and genotyping was done with dot-blot hybridization. Fifteen mL of heparinized blood were centrifuged, and the buffy coat was split into aliquots, frozen at -30 degrees C, and then kept at -80 degrees C. QIAGEN kits were used to extract genomic DNA from the buffy coat specimens. Taken from cysteine to phenylalanine, the CDR3 has 15 residues. Part of the CDR3 DNA is given, 36 bases translated from base 1. According to the germline V gene, CDR1 reads SGHDT and CDR2 reads YYEEEE. Overall study outcomes, separate from this receptor: Because of the cross-sectional design, the study could not determine whether the associations came before infection or resulted from infection, and neither effector/memory subsets nor HPV-specific T cells were isolated. CIN3+ cases had significantly higher TCR repertoire richness than controls across sequencing depths, but evenness did not differ between the groups. Because the number of T cells in each sample was unknown, differences in richness could reflect differing T-cell content rather than repertoire biology. TRBV6-7 relative abundance was lower in cases than in controls (approximately 0.1% versus 0.16%; Bonferroni P = 0.0008). Random forest classifiers combining richness and V gene abundances distinguished cases from controls with an estimated AUC of approximately 0.83.

Remarks on this clone: The target of this receptor is not known. Mismatch with germline at one junction end may stem from a read error. Coverage ceases 3 residues before the CDR3 finishes, and the germline J gene fills in the end. The identical CDR3 is also encoded by other nucleotide sequences in the sample.

The immunoSEQ assay used multiplex PCR to amplify TCR beta CDR3 regions from an average of about 1,200 ng of genomic DNA per sample. To correct primer bias, the assay used a complete synthetic TCR repertoire to set an amplification baseline. The amplicons were sequenced using the Illumina platform. In the source study's methods: Sequences were error-corrected by clustering with frequency ratios and a modified nearest-neighbor algorithm and were then analyzed in the immunoSEQ Analyzer with IMGT gene definitions. At each rarefaction depth, TCR richness and evenness were averaged across 20 rarefaction repeats, and any sample with fewer sequences than the depth was left out. V, D and J gene relative abundances were compared between groups with Wilcoxon rank sum tests, applying FDR correction. For the blinded duplicates, the intraclass correlation was 95.6% for TCR richness and averaged roughly 75% across roughly 69 gene segments. As stored in TCRdb, this immuneACCESS dataset retains in-frame rearrangements with V and J assigned. A fraction of the clones does not appear; measured against another copy, unresolved V genes explain less than half of the discrepancy, and the remainder lacks a known reason. That table is the source of V, J and clone size, and D and trimming were worked out from the DNA. The sample table records some 21,000 clones. The top ten clones comprise roughly 24% of the sample.

The sequence was collected from a woman between 18 and 69 years old with a cervical HPV16 infection that either progressed to CIN3+ or cleared (not recorded which). This chain joins TRBV5-6 to TRBJ1-3, with no D gene named confidently. Specimen: blood buffy coat. The sequenced part of the CDR3 DNA is TGTGCCAGCAGCTTGGCCCCGGGTTTAGGAAACACG. Protein translation: CASSLAPGLGNT. The full CDR3 is CASSLAPGLGNTIYF.